Listed below are T cell receptor beta chains from one sample, sequenced in a study of T cell responses to AZD1222 COVID-19 vaccine. Method: immunoSEQ multiplex PCR; TCRdb's copy keeps in-frame clones and lacks some. The sample contains more than 95,000 clones, roughly 82% of which appear only once. The specimen was peripheral blood, collected 28 days after the second AZD1222 dose. All receptors come from an adult who received the AZD1222 COVID-19 vaccine. Each CDR3 is given without its conserved first and last residue. The D gene is left open where the match is weak.

j_call d_call v_call cdr3_aa
TRBJ2-7 . TRBV11-2 ASSLESGQSSYEQY
TRBJ2-3 . TRBV10-1 ASPTKRDFRTDTQY
TRBJ1-6 . TRBV6-5 ASKEVGSPLH
TRBJ2-1 TRBD1 TRBV24-1 ATSGLQGINYNEQF
TRBJ2-5 TRBD1 TRBV18 ASSRGTGGAKTQY
TRBJ1-6 . TRBV3-1/TRBV3-2 ASSPNYNSPLH
TRBJ2-3 . TRBV19 ASSLQGSTDTQY
TRBJ1-2 TRBD1 TRBV7-9 ASSFRRQGFPIYYGYT
TRBJ2-7 . TRBV7-9 ASSSQGTYEQY
TRBJ2-1 . TRBV9 ASSVAPVGGTYNEQF
TRBJ1-3 . TRBV5-1 ASSADLAGTSGNTIY
TRBJ1-3 . TRBV3-1/TRBV3-2 ASSQQIYSGNTIY
TRBJ1-5 TRBD1 TRBV28 ASSLAPGGGQPQH
TRBJ2-7 . TRBV21-1 ASSLDEVASAPSHEQY
TRBJ1-1 . TRBV18 ASSPQVSNTEAF
TRBJ2-7 . TRBV6-2/TRBV6-3 ASSYSRVSRDAYEQY
TRBJ2-1 . TRBV7-2 ASSNTPVGYNEQF
TRBJ1-5 . TRBV6-1 ASSEGAGAQPQH
TRBJ2-5 . TRBV7-2 ASSLGLQQETQY
TRBJ1-1 . TRBV5-4 ASSWTTLNTEAF
TRBJ2-7 . TRBV7-8 ASSSLDTYEQY
TRBJ2-3 . TRBV10-1 ASSDSGYTQY